What follows are 9 T cell receptor beta chains derived from one specimen sequenced in a study of CD8 T cells in Susac syndrome (dated by TCRdb to between 2018 and 2020). The method was the immunoSEQ multiplex PCR assay. RNA was extracted with the RNeasy kit and 0.5 to 1 ug was reverse transcribed using random hexamers. TCRdb passed the public sequencing reads through fastp at Q25 and MiXCR, retaining productive beta sequences. When rows share a CDR3 protein, they turn into one entry using the most common DNA and genes. The sample table contains around 23,000 distinct CDR3 sequences; only one count was recorded for just under 95% of them. 0.55% to 0.7% of the sample is in the top ten clones. Material for sequencing was CD8+ T cells from PBMCs. Every receptor here comes from a human donor with Susac syndrome.

CDR3 coding DNA: TGTGCCAGCAGCCGAGATCAAGGTTATCAGCCCCAGCATTTT. Its protein is CASSRDQGYQPQHF. This sequence joins TRBV28 and TRBJ1-5; D ambiguous. Germline CDR1 reads MDHEN; CDR2 reads SYDVKM. This CDR3 contains 14 residues. Trimming shortened V by 6 bases and J by 5 bases, and 14 bases separated the two germline ends.

V is TRBV2 and J is TRBJ2-7; possibly TRBD2 for D (6 bases). With 11 bases removed from V and 0 bases from J, the gap between germline ends came to 17 bases. The CDR3 spans 14 residues. Germline V gives CDR1 SNHLY, CDR2 FYNNEI. The CDR3 region is CAALGRRSSYEQYF. The CDR3, as DNA: TGTGCCGCCCTGGGGAGGAGAAGCTCCTACGAGCAGTACTTC.

The chain is built from TRBV27 and TRBJ2-1; D unresolved. Per germline, CDR1 MNHEY and CDR2 SMNVEV (reference sequence). V lost 5 bases and J lost 6, with 8 bases in between. There are 12 residues in the CDR3. Here the CDR3 DNA reads TGTGCCAGCAGTCTGCCCGGCAATGAGCAGTTCTTC. The encoded protein is CASSLPGNEQFF.

This rearrangement joins TRBV7-8 to TRBJ2-5; 8 bases agree with TRBD2. This CDR3 contains 14 residues. Per germline, CDR1 SGHVS and CDR2 FQNEAQ. After removal of 1 base from V and 3 bases from J, the junction contained 1 base not matched to a gene. The CDR3 is CASSLVLAEETQYF. The CDR3, as DNA: TGTGCCAGCAGCTTAGTACTAGCGGAAGAGACCCAGTACTTC.

The table lists this clonotype with a count of one. V is TRBV6-2 or TRBV6-3 and J is TRBJ2-7; no definite D call. V lost 4 bases to trimming and J lost 3 bases, with 25 bases between them. Per the germline V gene, CDR1 is MNHEY and CDR2 is SVGEGT. This CDR3 region has 18 residues. The CDR3 DNA sequence: TGTGCCAGCAGTTCCACCCTAGGTACAGAGACACCTTACTACGAGCAGTACTTC. This encodes CASSSTLGTETPYYEQYF.

The rearrangement links TRBV15 to TRBJ1-2; TRBD1 matches 11 bases. CDR3 length: 20 amino acids. Germline assignment: CDR1 LNHNV and CDR2 YYDKDF (reference sequence). V shed 3 bases, J shed 4 bases, and the junction held 19 bases outside the gene matches. The CDR3: CATSRIRMSGQGARGYGYTF. In DNA, the CDR3 is TGTGCCACCAGCAGGATACGGATGTCAGGACAGGGGGCGCGCGGCTATGGCTACACCTTC.

V is TRBV11-2 and J is TRBJ1-6, with TRBD1 identical over 8 bases. Looked up from germline, CDR1 is SGHAT and CDR2 is FQNNGV. CDR3 length equals 16 residues. V gave up 7 bases and J gave up 1 base; unmatched junction bases: 6. CDR3 DNA: TGTGCCAGCATGCGGACAGGGTCTTCCTATAATTCACCCCTCCACTTT. Translation gives CASMRTGSSYNSPLHF.

The chain employs TRBV4-1 and TRBJ1-1; D is unclear. Germline V gene lookup returns CDR1 MGHRA and CDR2 YSYEKL. The CDR3 contains 13 residues. With 2 bases removed from V and 0 bases from J, the gap between germline ends came to 4 bases. CDR3 DNA sequence: TGCGCCAGCAGCCAATGGATGAACACTGAAGCTTTCTTT. This translates into CASSQWMNTEAFF.

The chain employs TRBV7-9 and TRBJ2-3; 10 bases are shared with TRBD2. CDR3 length: 16 amino acids. V lost 4 bases to trimming and J lost 0 bases; unmatched junction nucleotides: 4. CDR1 is SEHNR and CDR2 is FQNEAQ in the germline V gene (reference sequence). The CDR3 spells CASSYIAGGSTDTQYF. CDR3 bases: TGTGCCAGCAGCTACATAGCGGGGGGAAGCACAGATACGCAGTATTTT. Variable domain in full (rest from reference TRBV7-9 and TRBJ2-3): DTGVSQNPRHKITKRGQNVTFRCDPISEHNRLYWYRQTLGQGPEFLTYFQNEAQLEKSRLLSDRFSAERPKGSFSTLEIQRTEQGDSAMYLCASSYIAGGSTDTQYFGPGTRLTVL.